The rows below give T cell receptor beta chains drawn from one sample of a study of blood T cell repertoires in COVID-19. This table comes from immunoSEQ multiplex PCR, and its TCRdb copy is limited to in-frame clones, with some not included. The top ten clones hold over 2.5% of a sample with 180,000 or so clones, roughly 85% of them seen once. Sample: peripheral blood. These receptors all come from a man aged 60 to 75 with acute or convalescent COVID-19. Both conserved end residues are part of each CDR3. Each record gives: V gene, D gene, clone size, J gene, CDR3 DNA, CDR3 protein. A D gene is named only where the DNA matches it firmly. Some rows have no size entry. The others give once, few or many, or a class for an expanded clone.

TRBV19	TRBD1	-	TRBJ2-7	TGTGCCAGTACCTCAGGGACAGTTCCCTACGAGCAGTACTTC	CASTSGTVPYEQYF
TRBV2	-	-	TRBJ1-5	TGTGCCAGCACAATGACAGAGATCAGCCCCCAGCATTTT	CASTMTEISPQHF
TRBV28	TRBD1	-	TRBJ2-7	TGTGCCAGCATAGGGGGCTGGGAGCAGTACTTC	CASIGGWEQYF
TRBV10-3	-	-	TRBJ2-2	TGTGCCCATAGCCAGGGACTCCCCGGGGAGCTGTTTTTT	CAHSQGLPGELFF
TRBV7-9	-	-	TRBJ1-1	TGTGCCAGCAGCTTATCCTCTGAAGCTTTCTTT	CASSLSSEAFF
TRBV9	TRBD2	once	TRBJ2-1	TGTGCCAGCACCCAAGCGGGAGGGTCCTACAATGAGCAGTTCTTC	CASTQAGGSYNEQFF
TRBV2	-	-	TRBJ1-2	TGTGCCAGCGCGGGGAACTATGGCTACACCTTC	CASAGNYGYTF
TRBV19	TRBD2	-	TRBJ2-1	TGTGCCAGTAGTCCCGGGACTAGCGGGAGGTATGAGCAGTTCTTC	CASSPGTSGRYEQFF
TRBV9	-	-	TRBJ2-1	TGTGCCAGCAGCGTAGGAGAGGGCTCCTACAATGAGCAGTTCTTC	CASSVGEGSYNEQFF
TRBV9	TRBD2	-	TRBJ2-7	TGTGCCAGCAGCGCGGGACTAGCGGGGGACTACGAGCAGTACTTC	CASSAGLAGDYEQYF
TRBV6-5	-	-	TRBJ2-1	TGTGCCAGCAGTACTGGGAGTGGGGAGCAGTTCTTC	CASSTGSGEQFF
TRBV7-3	-	-	TRBJ1-3	TGTGCCAGCAGCTTGAGTAGTGGCTTCGGGGACACCATATATTTT	CASSLSSGFGDTIYF
TRBV6-6	-	few	TRBJ2-5	TGTGCCAGCAGTTACCCCTCGGGGGAGACCCAGTACTTC	CASSYPSGETQYF
TRBV3-1/TRBV3-2	TRBD2	-	TRBJ2-7	TGTGCCAGCAGCTATAGCGGGAGGCCTAGAGGCGAGCAGTACTTC	CASSYSGRPRGEQYF
TRBV7-9	-	-	TRBJ1-5	TGTGCCAGCAGCCGGGGGAGGGGGAGTCAGCCCCAGCATTTT	CASSRGRGSQPQHF
TRBV6-6	TRBD2	-	TRBJ2-2	TGTGCCAGCGGAAGCGGGGGGAACACCGGGGAGCTGTTTTTT	CASGSGGNTGELFF
TRBV9	TRBD1	-	TRBJ2-7	TGTGCCAGCAGCGTGGGGACAGGGTCCCCCTACGAGCAGTACTTC	CASSVGTGSPYEQYF
TRBV6-5	TRBD1	once	TRBJ1-5	TGTGCCAGCAGTTCCGGACAGGCCAATCAGCCCCAGCATTTT	CASSSGQANQPQHF
TRBV5-6	-	-	TRBJ1-2	TGTGCCAGCAGCTTTACGGGGTTCTTCGAAGGCTACACCTTC	CASSFTGFFEGYTF
TRBV9	TRBD2	-	TRBJ2-2	TGTGCCAGCAGCTCAGTGGTAGCGGGGTCGGGGGAGCTGTTTTTT	CASSSVVAGSGELFF
TRBV5-1	TRBD2	once	TRBJ2-5	TGCGCCAGCAGCTTGTTGGCGGGAGGAGAGACCCAGTACTTC	CASSLLAGGETQYF
TRBV19	-	-	TRBJ2-1	TGTGCCAGTAGTATGCGGCTAGCGGAGCAGTTCTTC	CASSMRLAEQFF
TRBV5-1	TRBD1	-	TRBJ2-6	TGCGCCAGCAGCTCGGGACAGGCGTACTCTGGGGCCAACGTCCTGACTTTC	CASSSGQAYSGANVLTF
TRBV4-2	TRBD2	few	TRBJ2-1	TGTGCCAGCAGCCAAGGACTAGCGGAGGGCAATGAGCAGTTCTTC	CASSQGLAEGNEQFF
TRBV28	-	-	TRBJ2-2	TGTGCCAGCAGCCGGAGGCGAGGAAGCGGGGAGCTGTTTTTT	CASSRRRGSGELFF
TRBV7-3	-	-	TRBJ2-7	TGTGCCAGCGGTGGGAGCTCCTACGAGCAGTACTTC	CASGGSSYEQYF
TRBV6-9	TRBD1	-	TRBJ2-1	TGTGCCAGCAACCACAACGCCGGGACAGGGAATTACAATGAGCAGTTCTTC	CASNHNAGTGNYNEQFF
TRBV6-5	TRBD1	few	TRBJ2-1	TGTGCCAGCAGTTCCCAGGGGACAGGAAACAATGAGCAGTTCTTC	CASSSQGTGNNEQFF
TRBV4-3	TRBD2	-	TRBJ2-1	TGCGCCAGCAGCCAAGCCGGGACTACATTCTACAATGAGCAGTTCTTC	CASSQAGTTFYNEQFF